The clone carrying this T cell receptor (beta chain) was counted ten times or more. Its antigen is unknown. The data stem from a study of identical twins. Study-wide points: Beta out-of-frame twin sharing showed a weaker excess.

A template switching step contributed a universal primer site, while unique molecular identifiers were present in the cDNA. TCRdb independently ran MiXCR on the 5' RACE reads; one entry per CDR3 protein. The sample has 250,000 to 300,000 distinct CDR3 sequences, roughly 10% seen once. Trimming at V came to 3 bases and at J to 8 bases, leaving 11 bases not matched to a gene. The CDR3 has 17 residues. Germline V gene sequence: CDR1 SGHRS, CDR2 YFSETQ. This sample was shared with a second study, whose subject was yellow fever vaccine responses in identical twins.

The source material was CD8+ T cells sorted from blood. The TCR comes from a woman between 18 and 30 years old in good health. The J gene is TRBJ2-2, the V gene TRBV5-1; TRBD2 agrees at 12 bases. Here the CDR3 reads CASSSATGLAGRGELFF. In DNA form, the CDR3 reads TGCGCCAGCAGCTCGGCGACCGGACTAGCGGGAAGGGGGGAGCTGTTTTTT.